This TCR beta chain was observed in a study of OX40 agonist ivuxolimab in advanced cancers. About the research overall: At 0.01 to 10 mg/kg, ivuxolimab was administered intravenously to patients every 2 weeks.

TCRdb keeps only in-frame clones here, not all; method: immunoSEQ multiplex PCR. The repertoire holds roughly 35,000 clones, with less than 85% as singletons. The germline V gene encodes CDR1 SGHTS and CDR2 YDEGEE. V lost 4 bases and J 10 bases, leaving 24 bases between the germline ends. This CDR3 is 16 amino acids long. General study points: The antigen specificity of the peripheral T cells (those that were expanded) was not determined. Normalized T-cell clonal expansion was also low in a subset of nonresponders.

A remark on this clone: Its target is not known.

The sequence was obtained from an adult with an advanced solid tumor such as melanoma, head and neck, liver or kidney cancer. V and J are TRBV5-8 and TRBJ2-1; D is perhaps TRBD2 (6 bases). Specimen: CD4+ or CD8+ T cells sorted from blood, collected in a trial of the OX40 agonist ivuxolimab. CDR3 in amino acids: CASSQDGGLRGDEQFF. The CDR3 region has the DNA TGTGCCAGCAGCCAAGATGGGGGGTTGAGGGGAGACGAGCAGTTCTTC.